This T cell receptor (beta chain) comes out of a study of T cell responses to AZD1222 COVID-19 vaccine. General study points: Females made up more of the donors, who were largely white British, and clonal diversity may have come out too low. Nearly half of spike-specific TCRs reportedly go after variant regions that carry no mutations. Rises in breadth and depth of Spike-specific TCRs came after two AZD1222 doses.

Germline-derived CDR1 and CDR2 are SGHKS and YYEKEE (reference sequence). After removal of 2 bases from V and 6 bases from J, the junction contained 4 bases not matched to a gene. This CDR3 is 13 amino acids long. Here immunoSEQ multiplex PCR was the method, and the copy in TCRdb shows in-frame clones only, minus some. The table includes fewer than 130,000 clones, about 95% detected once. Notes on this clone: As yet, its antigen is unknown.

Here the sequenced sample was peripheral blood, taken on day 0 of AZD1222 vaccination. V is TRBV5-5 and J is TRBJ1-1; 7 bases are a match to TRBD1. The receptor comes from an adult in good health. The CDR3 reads CASSFGQAPEAFF. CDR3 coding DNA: TGTGCCAGCAGCTTTGGACAGGCGCCTGAAGCTTTCTTT. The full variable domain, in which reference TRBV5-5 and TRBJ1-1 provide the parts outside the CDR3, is DAGVTQSPTHLIKTRGQQVTLRCSPISGHKSVSWYQQVLGQGPQFIFQYYEKEERGRGNFPDRFSARQFPNYSSELNVNALLLGDSALYLCASSFGQAPEAFFGQGTRLTVV.